Given below is one TCR beta chain in context. Its antigen is not yet known. The input lacks base qualities; no much larger clone sits a single base away. The CDR3 numbers 15 residues from cysteine through phenylalanine. The only DNA kept is the CDR3, 45 bases in frame from the first base. The germline ends are 13 bases apart after V is trimmed by 1 base and J by 4 bases. Sequences MGHRA (CDR1) and YSYEKL (CDR2) are obtained from the germline V gene. This specimen comes from a study of T cell changes during pregnancy in multiple sclerosis (dated by TCRdb to between 2017 and 2020). With regard to the full study: Changes in the T cell repertoire over the course of pregnancy were examined in this study in women with multiple sclerosis.

Library preparation used the immunoSEQ multiplex PCR assay. What TCRdb holds here is the immuneACCESS table cut down to in-frame rearrangements. Part of the clones is not present; checked against another copy, under half of the missing clones reflect an unresolved V gene, and the others are unexplained. Present in this sample are some 59,000 clones, nearly 90% of which were seen just once. The ten largest clonotypes hold roughly 2.6% of the sample. The material sequenced was peripheral blood, taken in the first trimester of pregnancy. The source of this sequence is a female donor with multiple sclerosis, enrolled in a pregnancy study. Rearrangement joined TRBV4-1 to TRBJ2-5; the D region possibly corresponds to TRBD2 (6 bases align). The sequenced DNA: TGCGCCAGCAGCCAAGGCGATGGAGGGTCAGAGACCCAGTACTTC. This yields the protein CASSQGDGGSETQYF.